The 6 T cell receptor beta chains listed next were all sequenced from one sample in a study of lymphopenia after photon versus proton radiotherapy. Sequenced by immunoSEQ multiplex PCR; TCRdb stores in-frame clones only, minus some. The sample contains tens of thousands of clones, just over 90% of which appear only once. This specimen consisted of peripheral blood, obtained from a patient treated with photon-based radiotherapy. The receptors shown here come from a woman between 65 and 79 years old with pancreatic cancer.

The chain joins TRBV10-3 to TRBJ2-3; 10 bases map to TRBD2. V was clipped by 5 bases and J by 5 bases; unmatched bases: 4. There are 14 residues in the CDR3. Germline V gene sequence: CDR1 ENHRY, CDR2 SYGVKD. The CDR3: CAISLAGGQDTQYF. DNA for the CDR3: TGTGCCATCAGTTTAGCGGGAGGCCAAGATACGCAGTATTTT.

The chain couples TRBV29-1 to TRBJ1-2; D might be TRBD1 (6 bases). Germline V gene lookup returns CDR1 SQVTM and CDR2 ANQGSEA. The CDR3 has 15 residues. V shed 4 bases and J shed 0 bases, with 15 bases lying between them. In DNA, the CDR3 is TGCAGCGTTGTTTGGGACAACTTAGCTAACTATGGCTACACCTTC. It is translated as CSVVWDNLANYGYTF. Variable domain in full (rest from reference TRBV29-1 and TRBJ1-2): SAVISQKPSRDICQRGTSLTIQCQVDSQVTMMFWYRQQPGQSLTLIATANQGSEATYESGFVIDKFPISRPNLTFSTLTVSNMSPEDSSIYLCSVVWDNLANYGYTFGSGTRLTVV.

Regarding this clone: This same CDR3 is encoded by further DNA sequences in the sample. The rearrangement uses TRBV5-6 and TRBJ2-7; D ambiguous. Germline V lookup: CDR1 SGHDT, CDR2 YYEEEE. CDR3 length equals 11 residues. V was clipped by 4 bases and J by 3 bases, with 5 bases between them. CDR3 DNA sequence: TGTGCCAGCAGCCTTAACTACGAGCAGTACTTC. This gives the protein CASSLNYEQYF.

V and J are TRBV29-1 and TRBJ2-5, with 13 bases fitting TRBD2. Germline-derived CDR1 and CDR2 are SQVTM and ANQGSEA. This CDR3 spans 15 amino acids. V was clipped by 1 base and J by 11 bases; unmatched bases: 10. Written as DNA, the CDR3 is TGCAGCGTTGAAGGGAGGGGTGGACTAGCGGGGGAGCAGTACTTC. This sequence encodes CSVEGRGGLAGEQYF. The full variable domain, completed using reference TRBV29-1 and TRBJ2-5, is SAVISQKPSRDICQRGTSLTIQCQVDSQVTMMFWYRQQPGQSLTLIATANQGSEATYESGFVIDKFPISRPNLTFSTLTVSNMSPEDSSIYLCSVEGRGGLAGEQYFGPGTRLLVL.

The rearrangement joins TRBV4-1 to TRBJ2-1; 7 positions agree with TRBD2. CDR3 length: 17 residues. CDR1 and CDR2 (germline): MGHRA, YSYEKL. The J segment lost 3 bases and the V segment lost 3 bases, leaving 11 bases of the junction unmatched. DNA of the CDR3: TGCGCCAGCAGCCAGCCCGGAGGGCTAGCGGACTACAATGAGCAGTTCTTC. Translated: CASSQPGGLADYNEQFF.

The CDR3 coding sequence is TGTGCCAGCAGTTTGAGTGAGCAAGTGGGGGCTGTACAGACCTTC. It translates to CASSLSEQVGAVQTF. The chain carries TRBV28 and TRBJ1-2; tentative D call: TRBD1 (6 bases). V was trimmed by 3 bases and J by 14 bases, leaving 25 bases between them. Germline V gives CDR1 MDHEN, CDR2 SYDVKM. The CDR3 length is 15 residues.